These T cell receptor beta chains were read from a single sample in a study of siplizumab effects on memory and regulatory T cells. Clones were read by immunoSEQ multiplex PCR, and TCRdb kept only the in-frame ones, dropping some. Of 100,000 or so clones listed, approximately 94% were seen once; the top ten hold about 0.32%. Input material: CD4+ T cells sorted from blood. The receptor set was obtained from a human donor in good health. CDR3s include the opening cysteine and the closing phenylalanine or tryptophan.

cdr3_length: 15
v_call: TRBV15
j_call: TRBJ1-1
cdr3_aa: CATSRDRQAKTEAFF

cdr3_length: 16
v_call: TRBV6-5
j_call: TRBJ1-4
cdr3_aa: CASSYGTGNGGEKLFF

cdr3_length: 14
v_call: TRBV11-2
j_call: TRBJ1-2
cdr3_aa: CASSLHAGDYGYTF

cdr3_length: 13
v_call: TRBV5-1
j_call: TRBJ1-2
cdr3_aa: CASSGDSYYGYTF

cdr3_length: 19
v_call: TRBV5-1
j_call: TRBJ2-6
cdr3_aa: CASSGQLTGRGPGANVLTF

cdr3_length: 15
v_call: TRBV11-2
j_call: TRBJ1-2
cdr3_aa: CASSLSQDLNYGYTF

cdr3_length: 15
v_call: TRBV6-1
j_call: TRBJ1-2
cdr3_aa: CASSEFVTGLGGYTF

cdr3_length: 14
v_call: TRBV18
j_call: TRBJ2-5
cdr3_aa: CASSPGQGRETQYF

cdr3_length: 12
v_call: TRBV15
j_call: TRBJ2-1
cdr3_aa: CATSRLGGEQFF

cdr3_length: 13
v_call: TRBV27
j_call: TRBJ2-5
cdr3_aa: CASSFLTGETQYF

cdr3_length: 13
v_call: TRBV6-1
j_call: TRBJ2-3
cdr3_aa: CASSTLGSDTQYF

cdr3_length: 15
v_call: TRBV19
j_call: TRBJ1-5
cdr3_aa: CASSMRGLGNQPQHF

cdr3_length: 15
v_call: TRBV5-8
j_call: TRBJ1-1
cdr3_aa: CASRGGWETSTEAFF

cdr3_length: 12
v_call: TRBV2
j_call: TRBJ1-1
cdr3_aa: CASSPGVAEAFF

cdr3_length: 14
v_call: TRBV18
j_call: TRBJ2-7
cdr3_aa: CASSPGDRGYEQYF

cdr3_length: 18
v_call: TRBV6-1
j_call: TRBJ1-1
cdr3_aa: CASSDPPSAGVPNTEAFF

cdr3_length: 15
v_call: TRBV7-2
j_call: TRBJ2-1
cdr3_aa: CASSSWIERYNEQFF

cdr3_length: 15
v_call: TRBV6-1
j_call: TRBJ1-4
cdr3_aa: CASRAWGQTNEKLFF

cdr3_length: 15
v_call: TRBV5-1
j_call: TRBJ2-5
cdr3_aa: CASSLASVPQETQYF

cdr3_length: 15
v_call: TRBV5-8
j_call: TRBJ1-5
cdr3_aa: CASSPPLGVGQPQHF

cdr3_length: 15
v_call: TRBV10-3
j_call: TRBJ2-2
cdr3_aa: CAISGSVKGDGELFF

cdr3_length: 13
v_call: TRBV9
j_call: TRBJ1-4
cdr3_aa: CASSSRENEKLFF

cdr3_length: 15
v_call: TRBV30
j_call: TRBJ2-3
cdr3_aa: CAWKQGDTDTDTQYF

cdr3_length: 16
v_call: TRBV5-1
j_call: TRBJ2-5
cdr3_aa: CASSSSGTSGGETQYF

cdr3_length: 15
v_call: TRBV4-1
j_call: TRBJ2-7
cdr3_aa: CASSPILKGQGEQYF

cdr3_length: 11
v_call: TRBV25-1
j_call: TRBJ2-7
cdr3_aa: CASSDSLSAYF

cdr3_length: 13
v_call: TRBV6-5
j_call: TRBJ1-2
cdr3_aa: CASTDRANYGYTF

cdr3_length: 15
v_call: TRBV7-2
j_call: TRBJ2-2
cdr3_aa: CASSLGGVRTGELFF

cdr3_length: 16
v_call: TRBV4-1
j_call: TRBJ2-7
cdr3_aa: CASSQDHRGETYEQYF